Below, 26 T cell receptor beta chains from the same sample are listed, as sequenced in a study of CD8 T cells in ankylosing spondylitis. Each CDR3 protein gets one entry after TCRdb re-called the 5' RACE reads with MiXCR. The sample consists of 350,000 or so distinct CDR3 sequences, under 14% of them appearing once. The sample comprised blood, either unsorted or a sorted T cell fraction (not recorded which). All receptors come from a female donor with ankylosing spondylitis or in good health (not recorded which).

This clonotype was recorded at least ten times. V usage is TRBV5-1 and J usage is TRBJ2-1; unclear D gene. CDR3 size: 16 residues. V lost 5 bases and J 0 bases, leaving 15 bases between the germline ends. CDR1 is SGHRS and CDR2 is YFSETQ in the germline V gene. CDR3 nucleotide sequence: TGCGCCAGCAGAGTGGGCAGCCTTAGCTCCTACAATGAGCAGTTCTTC. Its translation is CASRVGSLSSYNEQFF.

At least ten counts were recorded for this clonotype. The chain joins TRBV20-1 to TRBJ2-4; D gene uncertain. This CDR3 has 13 residues. V was clipped by 6 bases and J by 0 bases, with 9 bases between them. Germline V gives CDR1 DFQATT, CDR2 SNEGSKA (reference sequence). The CDR3 coding sequence is TGCAGTGCCCAACTACTAGCCAAAAACATTCAGTACTTC. It yields the protein CSAQLLAKNIQYF.

This clonotype was seen at least ten times. The chain couples TRBV3-1 to TRBJ1-6; maybe TRBD1 (5 bases). The germline gives CDR1 LGHDT, CDR2 YNNKEL (reference sequence). The CDR3 totals 14 residues. The V end lost 4 bases, the J end lost 9 bases, and 13 bases lay between the germline ends. The CDR3 DNA reads as TGTGCCAGCAGCCCGGGGGATGGAGGTTCACCCCTCCACTTT. This encodes CASSPGDGGSPLHF.

This clonotype was counted at least ten times. V gene TRBV6-1 combines with J gene TRBJ2-4; tentative D call: TRBD2 (6 bases). CDR1 is MNHNS, CDR2 SASEGT, per germline. V lost 1 base and J lost 2, with 21 bases in between. CDR3 length equals 19 residues. In DNA, the CDR3 is TGTGCCAGCAGTGAAGAGGAGGGTTGGAAAGTGAGAACCAAAAACATTCAGTACTTC. Translation gives CASSEEEGWKVRTKNIQYF.

In its sample, this clonotype was seen many times. The chain employs TRBV28 and TRBJ2-5; D assignment may be TRBD1 or TRBD2 (7 bases each). V lost 3 bases and J 4 bases, leaving 21 bases between the germline ends. CDR1 and CDR2 from the germline V gene are MDHEN and SYDVKM. The CDR3 consists of 17 residues. The CDR3 protein is CASSLPAHRGGGETQYF. The DNA of the CDR3 is TGTGCCAGCAGTTTGCCCGCCCACAGGGGAGGGGGAGAGACCCAGTACTTC.

This sequence joins TRBV29-1 and TRBJ1-4, with a tentative D call TRBD1 (6 bases). Trimming stripped 4 bases from V and 10 bases from J, with 10 bases between. The CDR3 consists of 11 residues. Germline CDR1 is SQVTM and CDR2 is ANQGSEA. CDR3 residues: CSVVVGGKLFF. CDR3 coding DNA: TGCAGCGTTGTGGTAGGGGGAAAACTGTTTTTT.

This clonotype showed up many times. This rearrangement joins TRBV20-1 to TRBJ2-3, with D tentatively TRBD2 (5 bases). The germline V gene encodes CDR1 DFQATT and CDR2 SNEGSKA (reference sequence). Between the trimmed V and J ends, which lost 0 bases and 4 bases, there was a span of 17 bases. The CDR3 covers 16 residues. The CDR3 spells CSARDFSVADPDTQYF. In DNA, the CDR3 is TGCAGTGCTAGAGATTTTAGCGTTGCGGACCCAGATACGCAGTATTTT.

This clonotype was recorded a few times. The chain joins TRBV29-1 to TRBJ2-3; D possibly matches TRBD1 or TRBD2 (5 bases each). The ends were cut back, 2 bases at V and 5 bases at J, with 14 bases in the middle. The CDR3 extends over 14 amino acids. Germline V gene sequence: CDR1 SQVTM, CDR2 ANQGSEA. The CDR3 sequence: CSVESGRGLDTQYF. The CDR3 DNA reads as TGCAGCGTTGAAAGTGGCCGGGGCTTAGATACGCAGTATTTT.

The chain joins TRBV16 to TRBJ1-5, with TRBD1 as a possible D gene (5 bases). Per the germline V gene, CDR1 is KGHSY and CDR2 is FQNENV. V was shortened by 2 bases and J by 8 bases, with 16 bases between the two germline ends. The CDR3 is 15 amino acids. CDR3 in DNA: TGTGCCAGCAGCCAAGGGGGTCCGGACGTGGAGCCCCAGCATTTT. This codes for CASSQGGPDVEPQHF. Supplemented by reference TRBV16 and TRBJ1-5, the full variable domain reads GEEVAQTPKHLVRGEGQKAKLYCAPIKGHSYVFWYQQVLKNEFKFLISFQNENVFDETGMPKERFSAKCLPNSPCSLEIQATKLEDSAVYFCASSQGGPDVEPQHFGDGTRLSIL.

Details on this clonotype: This clone may be a read error of a much larger clone one base away. V usage is TRBV5-1 and J usage is TRBJ1-4, with 9 bases lining up with TRBD1. CDR1 and CDR2 (germline): SGHRS, YFSETQ. This CDR3 is built from 14 residues. The DNA of the CDR3 is TGCGCCAGCAGCCCACAGGGGGCGAATGAAAAACTGTATTTT. Protein sequence: CASSPQGANEKLYF.

The chain employs TRBV20-1 and TRBJ2-1; TRBD2 aligns across 8 bases. The CDR3 runs 16 residues. Germline V gene sequence: CDR1 DFQATT, CDR2 SNEGSKA (reference sequence). J was trimmed by 1 base and V by 0 bases; bases with no gene match: 5. The CDR3 reads CSARDIAGRSYNEQFF. DNA of the CDR3: TGCAGTGCTAGAGATATAGCGGGACGATCCTACAATGAGCAGTTCTTC.

Many counts were recorded for this clonotype. This CDR3 reads CASSANWGDQPQHF. In nucleotides, the CDR3 is TGTGCCAGCAGTGCTAACTGGGGGGACCAGCCCCAGCATTTT. The rearrangement uses TRBV12-3 or TRBV12-4 and TRBJ1-5, with D perhaps TRBD1 (5 bases). With 5 bases removed from V and 7 bases from J, the gap between germline ends came to 15 bases. The CDR3 has 14 amino acids.

J is TRBJ1-1 and V is TRBV19, with D unresolved. This CDR3 contains 12 residues. Germline CDR1 is LNHDA and CDR2 is SQIVND (reference sequence). V was trimmed by 5 bases and J by 4 bases, leaving 8 bases between them. CDR3 region: CASSYLGTEAFF. The CDR3 DNA is TGTGCCAGTAGTTACCTTGGCACTGAAGCTTTCTTT.

The chain joins TRBV5-5 to TRBJ2-5; 7 bases fit TRBD2. The CDR3 sequence is 15 residues long. Germline V gene lookup returns CDR1 SGHKS and CDR2 YYEKEE (reference sequence). Germline trimming cut 5 bases from V and 0 bases from J; bases unmatched to any gene: 7. Written as DNA, the CDR3 is TGTGCCAGCAGTTTTGGGGAGGGGTACCAAGAGACCCAGTACTTC. This encodes CASSFGEGYQETQYF. Full variable domain (remainder filled in from reference TRBV5-5 and TRBJ2-5): DAGVTQSPTHLIKTRGQQVTLRCSPISGHKSVSWYQQVLGQGPQFIFQYYEKEERGRGNFPDRFSARQFPNYSSELNVNALLLGDSALYLCASSFGEGYQETQYFGPGTRLLVL.

This sequence joins TRBV7-2 and TRBJ2-5; TRBD2 aligns across 7 bases. J lost 3 bases, V lost 5 bases, and 3 bases had no gene match. This CDR3 has 13 residues. Germline V gene lookup returns CDR1 SGHTA and CDR2 FQGNSA. CDR3: CASSQSGKETQYF. The CDR3 DNA is TGTGCCAGCAGCCAAAGCGGGAAAGAGACCCAGTACTTC.

In this sample, this clonotype turned up many times. The chain uses TRBV6-1 and TRBJ1-1; no reliable D call. Looked up from germline, CDR1 is MNHNS and CDR2 is SASEGT. Trimming stripped 6 bases from V and 10 bases from J, with 9 bases between. The CDR3 covers 10 residues. DNA of the CDR3: TGTGCCAGCAGCGACGCGGGAGCTTTCTTT. It encodes CASSDAGAFF.

Many counts were recorded for this clonotype. The V call is TRBV10-3, the J call TRBJ2-1; 13 bases are a match to TRBD2. CDR3 length equals 19 residues. V lost 0 bases, J lost 4 bases, and 9 bases stayed unmatched. Germline V lookup: CDR1 ENHRY, CDR2 SYGVKD. Written as DNA, the CDR3 is TGTGCCATCAGTGAGTCAACTAGCGGGGGGGCTGTTTCATACAATGAGCAGTTCTTC. The encoded protein is CAISESTSGGAVSYNEQFF.

In this sample, this clonotype turned up a few times. Germline is not matched at one junction end, which may reflect a read error. The J gene is TRBJ2-1, the V gene TRBV11-2; D gene ambiguous. This CDR3 is 11 amino acids long. Germline V lookup: CDR1 SGHAT, CDR2 FQNNGV. CDR3: CATSSADPQVF. The CDR3, as DNA: TGTGCCACCTCTTCCGCGGACCCCCAAGTCTTC.

This clonotype showed up many times. The chain is built from TRBV9 and TRBJ2-2; TRBD2 matches at 10 bases. V lost 3 bases, J lost 1 base, and 6 bases stayed unmatched. CDR3 length: 17 amino acids. Germline loops: CDR1 SGDLS, CDR2 YYNGEE. Here the CDR3 reads CASSALVAGGNTGELFF. The CDR3 DNA reads TGTGCCAGCAGCGCCCTAGTAGCGGGGGGGAACACCGGGGAGCTGTTTTTT.

This clonotype has ten or more counts. The rearrangement links TRBV10-3 to TRBJ1-6, with D perhaps TRBD1 (6 bases). The CDR3 consists of 15 residues. Germline assignment: CDR1 ENHRY and CDR2 SYGVKD. Between the trimmed V and J ends, which lost 0 bases and 8 bases, there was a span of 11 bases. The CDR3 nucleotides are TGTGCCATCAGTGAGTCGAACAGGGCGTATTCACCCCTCCACTTT. It is translated as CAISESNRAYSPLHF.

This clonotype was counted many times. In DNA, the CDR3 is TGCAGTGCGAGAAGAGTAGGCCAGAGATATTCACCCCTCCACTTT. Its translation is CSARRVGQRYSPLHF. This chain joins TRBV20-1 and TRBJ1-6, with no clear D. Trimming stripped 6 bases from V and 8 bases from J, with 20 bases between. This CDR3 spans 15 amino acids. Germline V gene lookup returns CDR1 DFQATT and CDR2 SNEGSKA (reference sequence).

This clonotype was detected many times. J is TRBJ1-4 and V is TRBV12-3 or TRBV12-4; no reliable D call. The CDR3 consists of 15 residues. Trimming pared 8 bases from V and 5 bases from J, leaving 18 bases between. The CDR3 spells CASRGQTASNEKLFF. The CDR3 nucleotides are TGTGCCAGCCGGGGTCAGACTGCTTCCAATGAAAAACTGTTTTTT.

This clonotype was picked up many times. The gene calls are TRBV5-6 and TRBJ1-1; TRBD1 is a possible D gene (6 bases). From germline, CDR1 is SGHDT and CDR2 YYEEEE. This CDR3 spans 14 amino acids. V gave up 3 bases and J gave up 2 bases, with 11 bases separating them. The CDR3 spells CASSSQGFNTEAFF. The CDR3 nucleotides read TGTGCCAGCAGCTCCCAGGGGTTTAACACTGAAGCTTTCTTT.

This clonotype was found many times. V and J are TRBV29-1 and TRBJ2-4; D is unresolved. Trimming cost V 5 bases and J 2 bases, with 7 bases left between them. There are 12 residues in the CDR3. Per the germline V gene, CDR1 is SQVTM and CDR2 is ANQGSEA. The CDR3 coding sequence is TGCAGCGTTCATATTACCAAAAACATTCAGTACTTC. It translates to CSVHITKNIQYF.

This clonotype was detected ten times or more. The chain is built from TRBV12-3 or TRBV12-4 and TRBJ2-1; D could derive from TRBD1 or TRBD2 (5 bases each). The ends were cut back, 5 bases at V and 7 bases at J, with 12 bases in the middle. CDR3 length equals 13 residues. The CDR3 region is CASSTGTTNEQFF. The CDR3 DNA follows: TGTGCCAGCAGTACCGGGACCACAAATGAGCAGTTCTTC.

In its sample, this clonotype was seen many times. The chain recombines TRBV20-1 with TRBJ2-7; perhaps TRBD2 as D (5 bases). Looked up from germline, CDR1 is DFQATT and CDR2 is SNEGSKA (reference sequence). The V gene lost 4 bases and the J gene lost 1 base, with 11 bases spanning the gap. This CDR3 is 13 amino acids long. CDR3 DNA sequence: TGCAGTGCTACCCCCAGCGGTTCCTACGAGCAGTACTTC. Translated, it gives CSATPSGSYEQYF.